This T cell receptor (beta chain) emerged from a study of cytomegalovirus exposure and HLA in healthy donors. Whole-study results and caveats: Previously analyzed data showed that most TCR beta V segments were productive at a frequency of about 87% or about 30%. Most of the CMV-associated TCR beta chains (in a later analysis) appeared to be HLA-restricted.

Despite likely unrecorded immune exposures, the donors were nominally healthy at the time of sampling. As concerns this clone: Its specificity is unknown.

The CDR3 totals 15 residues. CDR1 and CDR2 (germline): SGHRS, YFSETQ. V was clipped by 4 bases and J by 0 bases; unmatched bases: 3. PCR used 60 Vbeta primers and 13 Jbeta primers. TCRdb's copy holds only in-frame clones and misses some; the assay was immunoSEQ multiplex PCR. The repertoire includes some 66,000 clones, 80% to 90% of them detected once, and over 2.5% sits in the top ten. The V and J genes are TRBV5-1 and TRBJ2-3, with TRBD1 matching 9 bases. The sequenced material came from PBMCs. This TCR was sampled from a woman aged 30 to 39 in good health and CMV-seronegative. The CDR3 DNA reads as TGCGCCAGCAGCCGGGACAGGGTTAGCACAGATACGCAGTATTTT. It translates to CASSRDRVSTDTQYF.